These 10 T cell receptor beta chains were sequenced from one sample in a study of T cells in Graves' hyperthyroidism and ophthalmopathy. Amplified regions were TCR beta CDR3 sequences from RNA transcripts. The HTBI set primed first-round TCR CDR3 RT-PCR. In TCRdb, the multiplex PCR reads were re-called with MiXCR into one record per CDR3 protein. The table records a few hundred thousand distinct CDR3 sequences, roughly 15% of them present only once. Sequenced: blood. These receptors came from a woman aged 40-49 years with Graves' ophthalmopathy.

This clonotype occurred many times. The chain recombines TRBV6-1 with TRBJ2-3; 10 bases line up with TRBD2. Germline V CDR1 and CDR2: MNHNS, SASEGT. Trimming took 6 bases from V and 3 from J; bases not matched to a gene: 12. This CDR3 is 17 amino acids long. CDR3 sequence: CASRQPYLAGATDTQYF. The CDR3 bases are TGTGCCAGCAGACAACCGTATCTAGCGGGAGCGACAGATACGCAGTATTTT.

About this clonotype: Possible read error: a much larger clone is one base away. The gene calls are TRBV28 and TRBJ2-1; 9 bases map to TRBD2. The ends lost 8 bases at V and 0 bases at J; junction bases unmatched: 5. Germline assignment: CDR1 MDHEN and CDR2 SYDVKM. The CDR3 is 15 residues long. DNA of the CDR3: TGTGCCAGCGGAAATAGCGGGGGCTCCTACAATGAGCAGTTCTTC. It translates to CASGNSGGSYNEQFF.

A few counts support this clonotype. The chain has TRBV19 and TRBJ1-5, with no clear D. This CDR3 contains 14 residues. Germline CDR1 and CDR2: LNHDA and SQIVND (reference sequence). V lost 1 base, J lost 7 bases, and 11 bases lay in between. CDR3 region: CASSIVSGTQPQHF. The DNA of the CDR3 is TGTGCCAGTAGTATAGTGTCGGGAACGCAGCCCCAGCATTTT.

Many counts were recorded for this clonotype. The chain carries TRBV11-3 and TRBJ2-2; TRBD1 matches 7 bases. Germline V gene lookup returns CDR1 SGHNT and CDR2 YENEEA. V was pared by 4 bases and J by 1 base, with 3 bases of the junction left unmatched. The CDR3 spans 15 residues. CDR3 loop: CASSWGTVNTGELFF. The CDR3 bases are TGTGCCAGCAGCTGGGGGACAGTGAACACCGGGGAGCTGTTTTTT.

The chain joins TRBV7-9 to TRBJ1-3; tentatively, D is TRBD1 (6 bases). The germline V and J ends were trimmed by 8 bases and 3 bases, with 14 bases remaining between them. The CDR3 length is 14 residues. Germline V gene lookup returns CDR1 SEHNR and CDR2 FQNEAQ (reference sequence). CDR3 DNA: TGTGCCAGCGTGACAGGAGTAGGTGGAAACACCATATATTTT. Protein sequence: CASVTGVGGNTIYF.

Details on this clonotype: The junction departs from the called germline gene at one end, perhaps through a read error. V gene TRBV7-9 combines with J gene TRBJ1-5; D uncertain. The CDR3 sequence is 15 residues long. Germline V gene lookup returns CDR1 SEHNR and CDR2 FQNEAQ (reference sequence). CDR3 loop: CASSREAPRSQPQHF. Here the CDR3 DNA reads TGCGCCAGCAGCCGAGAAGCCCCGCGAAGCCAGCCCCAGCATTTT.

This clonotype showed up many times. The rearrangement links TRBV24-1 to TRBJ2-2; no clear D gene. The germline V gene encodes CDR1 KGHDR and CDR2 SFDVKD. Deletions cut 2 bases from V and 3 bases from J, with 3 bases between. This CDR3 comprises 13 residues. CDR3 amino acids: CATSDYYTGELFF. The DNA for the CDR3 is TGTGCCACCAGTGATTACTACACCGGGGAGCTGTTTTTT.

In this sample, this clonotype turned up many times. This sequence joins TRBV29-1 and TRBJ2-7, with a weak D call TRBD2 (7 bases). The CDR3 runs 13 residues. Trimming stripped 5 bases from V and 3 bases from J, with 14 bases between. Germline V lookup: CDR1 SQVTM, CDR2 ANQGSEA. CDR3 sequence: CSVHEGGSYEQYF. In nucleotides, the CDR3 is TGCAGCGTTCATGAGGGGGGGAGCTACGAGCAGTACTTC.

This clonotype was picked up many times. This rearrangement joins TRBV20-1 to TRBJ2-3, with 7 bases fitting TRBD2. Germline V CDR1 and CDR2: DFQATT, SNEGSKA (reference sequence). V lost 0 bases and J lost 1; bases outside the gene matches: 4. The length of the CDR3 is 15 residues. The CDR3 nucleotides are TGCAGTGCTAGAGACTGGGCGGGAGGCACAGATACGCAGTATTTT. The encoded protein is CSARDWAGGTDTQYF.

There are many counts of this clonotype. This chain connects TRBV7-9 to TRBJ2-5; D uncertain. Germline V gene lookup returns CDR1 SEHNR and CDR2 FQNEAQ (reference sequence). V dropped 7 bases and J dropped 5 bases, with 11 bases sitting between them. The CDR3 is 12 residues long. As DNA, the CDR3 is TGTGCCAGCAACAAAGTCATGGAGACCCAGTACTTC. As protein: CASNKVMETQYF.